Below, one TCR beta chain is given with its context. This record belongs to a study of shared clonotypes between healthy human individuals. How the authors handled the data: With immunoSEQ giving junction-only sequences and no quality scores, filtering differed. Profiling relied on immunoSEQ multiplex PCR, and the TCRdb table lists in-frame clones only, not all of them. From that table come the V and J calls and clone size; the DNA was used to work out D and trimming. The table includes 2 million to 2.5 million clones, 90% to 97% detected once. V was shortened by 1 base and J by 4 bases, with 8 bases between the two germline ends. Germline values: CDR1 SGHDT, CDR2 YYEEEE. The CDR3 covers 13 residues. Healthy and HIV-negative, the adult donors had no recent acute infections or vaccinations. In the CD4+ fraction, cells were divided into CD45RA+ naive and CD45RA-negative memory subsets.

J is TRBJ1-2 and V is TRBV5-6; D not certain. The receptor comes from a young man in good health. Sequences were obtained from naive CD4+ T cells sorted from blood. As to subset: CD45RA+ positively selected. CDR3 sequence: CASSLTRAYGYTF. CDR3 nucleotide sequence: TGTGCCAGCAGCTTGACCCGGGCCTATGGCTACACCTTC.